A single sample gave rise to the 17 T cell receptor beta chains below, sequenced in a study of vaccination and CD4 T cells after COVID-19. The Oncomine TCR Beta short-read assay sequenced DNA from cultured CD4+ T cells. TCRdb analysed the PCR reads with MiXCR anew, one entry per CDR3 protein. The table has over 15,000 distinct CDR3 sequences, around 48% seen once; the top ten hold roughly a sixth. For these TCRs, the target antigens are not known. Treatment here: roughly ten-day PBMC culture with coronavirus spike peptide pools or control peptides (ViraFEST assay). The source material was CD4+ T cells from blood, cultured in vitro, sampled before SARS-CoV-2 vaccination. Receptors originate from a human donor who had recovered from COVID-19.

The chain carries TRBV2 and TRBJ2-1; no definite D call. Germline V CDR1 and CDR2: SNHLY, FYNNEI. CDR3 length: 14 residues. V dropped 7 bases and J dropped 0 bases, with 10 bases sitting between them. The CDR3 DNA sequence: TGTGCCAGCAATATGTGGAGCTCCTACAATGAGCAGTTCTTC. Translation: CASNMWSSYNEQFF. The complete variable domain, with remaining parts taken from reference TRBV2 and TRBJ2-1, reads EPEVTQTPSHQVTQMGQEVILRCVPISNHLYFYWYRQILGQKVEFLVSFYNNEISEKSEIFDDQFSVERPDGSNFTLKIRSTKLEDSAMYFCASNMWSSYNEQFFGPGTRLTVL.

This clonotype was seen more than once but under ten times. CDR3 sequence reads: CATSRELAGATDTQYF. In DNA, the CDR3 is TGTGCCACCAGCAGAGAACTAGCGGGAGCCACAGATACGCAGTATTTT. The chain uses TRBV15 and TRBJ2-3; 11 nucleotides align to TRBD2. This CDR3 has 16 residues. V lost 0 bases and J lost 2; bases outside the gene matches: 1. The V gene's germline CDR1 is LNHNV and CDR2 YYDKDF (reference sequence).

This sequence joins TRBV6-2 or TRBV6-3 and TRBJ1-1; 10 bases map to TRBD1. This CDR3 has 16 residues. V dropped 6 bases and J dropped 4; count of bases not matched to a gene: 11. Per germline, CDR1 MNHEY and CDR2 SVGEGT. The CDR3 DNA sequence: TGTGCCAGCAGCTCGGGACAGGGGAGGGGTAGCACTGAAGCTTTCTTT. Its translation is CASSSGQGRGSTEAFF.

The genes are TRBV20-1 and TRBJ1-1; D may be TRBD1 (6 bases). Trimming cost V 6 bases and J 0 bases, with 11 bases left between them. The CDR3 is 13 residues long. The germline V gene encodes CDR1 DFQATT and CDR2 SNEGSKA (reference sequence). The DNA for the CDR3 is TGCAGTGCCTCAACAGGGATGAACACTGAAGCTTTCTTT. This translates into CSASTGMNTEAFF.

In its sample, this clonotype was seen a few times. The chain joins TRBV15 to TRBJ2-6; 10 bases align to TRBD1. V lost 5 bases, J lost 3 bases, and 10 bases stayed unmatched. This CDR3 is 18 amino acids long. Germline V CDR1 and CDR2: LNHNV, YYDKDF (reference sequence). The CDR3 sequence: CATSGDRGFSFGANVLTF. The DNA for the CDR3 is TGTGCCACCAGCGGGGACAGGGGATTTTCCTTTGGGGCCAACGTCCTGACTTTC.

This clonotype was observed a few times. The chain is built from TRBV20-1 and TRBJ2-2, with TRBD1 matching over 8 bases. Germline V gene sequence: CDR1 DFQATT, CDR2 SNEGSKA (reference sequence). J was trimmed by 4 bases and V by 4 bases; bases with no gene match: 11. This CDR3 is 16 amino acids long. In nucleotides, the CDR3 is TGCAGTGCTATCCCCAGGGCCCAGGGGGCCACCGGGGAGCTGTTTTTT. This translates into CSAIPRAQGATGELFF.

This clonotype has only a few counts. This rearrangement joins TRBV28 to TRBJ1-3; no firm D call. Germline V gene data show CDR1 as MDHEN and CDR2 as SYDVKM. V lost 5 bases, J lost 2 bases, and 7 bases lay in between. This CDR3 has 13 residues. The CDR3 spells CASSPRAGNTIYF. DNA for the CDR3: TGTGCCAGCAGTCCGAGGGCTGGAAACACCATATATTTT.

This rearrangement joins TRBV28 to TRBJ2-3; 7 bases are shared with TRBD2. CDR1 is MDHEN, CDR2 SYDVKM, per germline. This CDR3 has 18 residues. V lost 6 bases and J lost 0; bases outside the gene matches: 15. The CDR3 DNA is TGTGCCAGCAGCTCCCGAGCCGCGGGACTAACTAGCACAGATACGCAGTATTTT. It specifies CASSSRAAGLTSTDTQYF.

The rearrangement uses TRBV28 and TRBJ2-3; 11 bases are shared with TRBD2. In germline, CDR1 is MDHEN, CDR2 SYDVKM. Trimming cost V 5 bases and J 1 base; bases outside gene matches: 8. There are 17 residues in the CDR3. Here the CDR3 reads CASSLGLTSGGTDTQYF. The DNA for the CDR3 is TGTGCCAGCAGTCTTGGCCTGACTAGCGGGGGCACAGATACGCAGTATTTT.

This clonotype was seen more than once but under ten times. V and J are TRBV2 and TRBJ2-2; possible D gene TRBD1, 5 bases. CDR3 length equals 15 residues. Looked up from germline, CDR1 is SNHLY and CDR2 is FYNNEI. V dropped 5 bases and J dropped 7 bases, with 17 bases sitting between them. The CDR3, as DNA: TGTGCCAGCAGTCGTGACAGACCCAAGGGCGGGGAGCTGTTTTTT. Its protein is CASSRDRPKGGELFF.

V gene TRBV20-1 combines with J gene TRBJ2-3; 8 bases match TRBD1. The CDR3 runs to 17 residues. Per the germline V gene, CDR1 is DFQATT and CDR2 is SNEGSKA (reference sequence). V gave up 8 bases and J gave up 8 bases; unmatched junction bases: 24. The CDR3 DNA reads TGCAGTACCGAGGACAGGGTGCCTTTTACCCGATACGTTACGCAGTATTTT. It is translated as CSTEDRVPFTRYVTQYF.

Only a few counts were recorded for this clonotype. V usage is TRBV20-1 and J usage is TRBJ2-1; D possibly uses TRBD1 or TRBD2 (5 bases each). Deletions cut 3 bases from V and 0 bases from J, with 15 bases between. Per the germline V gene, CDR1 is DFQATT and CDR2 is SNEGSKA (reference sequence). The length of the CDR3 is 16 residues. CDR3 in amino acids: CSASLGVVGSYNEQFF. CDR3 nucleotides: TGCAGTGCTAGTTTGGGGGTAGTTGGCTCCTACAATGAGCAGTTCTTC.

This rearrangement joins TRBV19 to TRBJ2-6, with TRBD1 as a possible D gene (7 bases). V was cut by 8 bases and J by 4 bases, with 12 bases left in between. The CDR3 has 14 residues. Germline V gene data show CDR1 as LNHDA and CDR2 as SQIVND (reference sequence). The DNA for the CDR3 is TGTGCCAGTCAGGGGGGCGCCGGGGCCAACGTCCTGACTTTC. Its protein is CASQGGAGANVLTF.

The CDR3 nucleotides read TGCAGTGCTAGAGATGCGGGAGGGCCCTTCTACAATGAGCAGTTCTTC. Amino acid sequence: CSARDAGGPFYNEQFF. This chain joins TRBV20-1 and TRBJ2-1, with 9 bases lining up with TRBD2. CDR1 is DFQATT, CDR2 SNEGSKA, per germline (reference sequence). Trimming took 0 bases from V and 3 from J; bases not matched to a gene: 6. CDR3 length: 16 amino acids.

The chain links TRBV24-1 to TRBJ2-1; the match to TRBD2 covers 11 bases. Germline assignment: CDR1 KGHDR and CDR2 SFDVKD. The CDR3 is 16 residues long. V shed 5 bases, J shed 4 bases, and the junction held 6 bases outside the gene matches. CDR3 DNA sequence: TGTGCCACCAGTGTCAGTAGCGGGAGGGTTTACAATGAGCAGTTCTTC. Its translation: CATSVSSGRVYNEQFF.

The chain combines TRBV27 with TRBJ2-5; TRBD2 is a possible D gene (5 bases). Trimming shortened V by 6 bases and J by 2 bases, and 10 bases separated the two germline ends. The CDR3 spans 13 residues. CDR1 and CDR2 from the germline V gene are MNHEY and SMNVEV (reference sequence). The CDR3 reads CASRASGQETQYF. CDR3 sequence (DNA): TGTGCCAGCAGAGCGTCGGGGCAAGAGACCCAGTACTTC.

V usage is TRBV6-1 and J usage is TRBJ2-2, with 7 bases fitting TRBD1. CDR1 MNHNS and CDR2 SASEGT come from the germline V gene. V shed 3 bases, J shed 3 bases, and the junction held 4 bases outside the gene matches. The CDR3 sequence is 15 residues long. CDR3 loop: CASSDRGKYTGELFF. DNA of the CDR3: TGTGCCAGCAGTGACAGGGGGAAATACACCGGGGAGCTGTTTTTT.